This T cell receptor (beta chain) was captured in a study of cytomegalovirus exposure and HLA in healthy donors. Healthy bone marrow donors formed the donor group. Findings and caveats of the study: Many donors shared some public TCRs, even though most TCR sequences were rare.

Note on this clone: What it recognizes is unknown.

Both 60 Vbeta primers and 13 Jbeta primers went into the PCR. The method was immunoSEQ multiplex PCR; TCRdb's version includes in-frame clones alone and lacks a portion of them. Here the sample spans about 110,000 clones, around 78% being singletons. The sample was PBMCs. The clonotype comes from a man aged 30 to 45 in good health and CMV-seronegative.

The CDR3 here is CASSFLPGQGTDTQYF. The CDR3 nucleotides are TGTGCCAGCAGCTTCCTGCCGGGACAGGGGACAGATACGCAGTATTTT. The V call is TRBV7-9, the J call TRBJ2-3, with 10 nucleotides matching TRBD1. Germline trimming cut 3 bases from V and 3 bases from J; bases unmatched to any gene: 6. Per the germline V gene, CDR1 is SEHNR and CDR2 is FQNEAQ (reference sequence). This CDR3 has 16 amino acids.